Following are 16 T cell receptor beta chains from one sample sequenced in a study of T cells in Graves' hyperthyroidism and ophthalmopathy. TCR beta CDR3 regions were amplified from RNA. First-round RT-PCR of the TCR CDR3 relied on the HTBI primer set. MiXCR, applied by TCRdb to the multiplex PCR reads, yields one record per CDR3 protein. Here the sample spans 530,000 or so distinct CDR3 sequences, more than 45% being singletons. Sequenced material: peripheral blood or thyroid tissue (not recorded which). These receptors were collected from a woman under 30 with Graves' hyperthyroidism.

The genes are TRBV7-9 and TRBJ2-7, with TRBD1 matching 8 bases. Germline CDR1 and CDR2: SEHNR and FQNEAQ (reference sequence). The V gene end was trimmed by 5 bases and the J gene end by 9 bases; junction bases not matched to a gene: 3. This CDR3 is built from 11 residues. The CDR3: CASSPGTGQYF. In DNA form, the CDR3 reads TGTGCCAGCAGCCCGGGGACAGGGCAGTACTTC.

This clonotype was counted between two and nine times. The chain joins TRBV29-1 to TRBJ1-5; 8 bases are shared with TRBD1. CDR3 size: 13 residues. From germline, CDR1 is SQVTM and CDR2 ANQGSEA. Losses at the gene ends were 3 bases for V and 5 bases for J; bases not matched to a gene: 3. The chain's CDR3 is CSVEDRADQPQHF. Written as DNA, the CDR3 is TGCAGCGTTGAGGACAGGGCGGATCAGCCCCAGCATTTT.

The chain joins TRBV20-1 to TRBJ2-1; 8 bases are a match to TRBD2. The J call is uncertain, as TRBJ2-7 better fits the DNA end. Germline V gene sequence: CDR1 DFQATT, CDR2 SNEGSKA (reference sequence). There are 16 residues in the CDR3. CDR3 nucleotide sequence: TGCAGTGCTAGAGATGGTCGGGAGGGCCTAGGCAATGAGCAGTACTTC. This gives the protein CSARDGREGLGNEQYF.

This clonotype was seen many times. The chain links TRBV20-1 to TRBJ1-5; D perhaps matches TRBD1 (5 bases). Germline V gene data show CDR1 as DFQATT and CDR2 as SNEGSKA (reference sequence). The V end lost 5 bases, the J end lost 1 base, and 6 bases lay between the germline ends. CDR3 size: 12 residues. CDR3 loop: CSAWDSNQPQHF. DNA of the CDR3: TGCAGTGCTTGGGACAGCAATCAGCCCCAGCATTTT.

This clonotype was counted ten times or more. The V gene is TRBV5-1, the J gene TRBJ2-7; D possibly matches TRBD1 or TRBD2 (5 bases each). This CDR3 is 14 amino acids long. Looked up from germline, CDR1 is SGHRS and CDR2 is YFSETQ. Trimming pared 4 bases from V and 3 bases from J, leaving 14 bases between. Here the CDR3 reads CASSVVGEFYEQYF. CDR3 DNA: TGCGCCAGCAGCGTCGTGGGGGAGTTCTACGAGCAGTACTTC. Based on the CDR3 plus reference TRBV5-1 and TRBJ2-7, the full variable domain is KAGVTQTPRYLIKTRGQQVTLSCSPISGHRSVSWYQQTPGQGLQFLFEYFSETQRNKGNFPGRFSGRQFSNSRSEMNVSTLELGDSALYLCASSVVGEFYEQYFGPGTRLTVT.

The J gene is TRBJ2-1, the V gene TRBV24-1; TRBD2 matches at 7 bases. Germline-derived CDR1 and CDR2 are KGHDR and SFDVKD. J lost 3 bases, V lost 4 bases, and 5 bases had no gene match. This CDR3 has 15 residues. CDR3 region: CATSEERENYNEQFF. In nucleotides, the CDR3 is TGTGCCACCAGTGAGGAGCGGGAAAACTACAATGAGCAGTTCTTC.

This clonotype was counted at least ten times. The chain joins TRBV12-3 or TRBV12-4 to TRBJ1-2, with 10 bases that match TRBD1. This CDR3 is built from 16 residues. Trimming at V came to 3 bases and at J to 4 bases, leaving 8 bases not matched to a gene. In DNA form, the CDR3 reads TGTGCCAGCAGTTTGGCCGGGACAGGGGTTAGCTATGGCTACACCTTC. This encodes CASSLAGTGVSYGYTF.

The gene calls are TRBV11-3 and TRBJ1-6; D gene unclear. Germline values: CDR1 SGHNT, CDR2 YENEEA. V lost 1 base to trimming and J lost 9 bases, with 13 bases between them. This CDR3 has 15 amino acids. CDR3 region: CASSLGTSAGSPLHF. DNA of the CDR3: TGTGCCAGCAGCTTAGGGACTTCGGCTGGTTCACCCCTCCACTTT.

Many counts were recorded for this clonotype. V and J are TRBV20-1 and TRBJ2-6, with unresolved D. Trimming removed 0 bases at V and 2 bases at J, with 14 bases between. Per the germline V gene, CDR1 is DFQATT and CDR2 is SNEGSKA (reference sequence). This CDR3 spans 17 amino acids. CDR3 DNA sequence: TGCAGTGCTAGAGATTCCCGGAAAGGAACTGGGGCCAACGTCCTGACTTTC. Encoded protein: CSARDSRKGTGANVLTF.

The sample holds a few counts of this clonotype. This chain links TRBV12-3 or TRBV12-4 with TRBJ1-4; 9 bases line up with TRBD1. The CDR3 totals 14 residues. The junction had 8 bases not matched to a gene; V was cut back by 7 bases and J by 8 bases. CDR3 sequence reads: CASTLGQGLEKLFF. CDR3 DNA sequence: TGTGCCAGCACCTTGGGACAGGGACTAGAAAAACTGTTTTTT.

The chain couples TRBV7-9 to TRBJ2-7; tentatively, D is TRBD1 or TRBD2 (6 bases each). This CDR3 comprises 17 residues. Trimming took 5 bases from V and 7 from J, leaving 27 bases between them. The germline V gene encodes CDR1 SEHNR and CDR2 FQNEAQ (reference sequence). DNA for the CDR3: TGTGCCAGCAGCCCCCCGTGGACGGGACAAACGGCGGGGGAGCAGTACTTC. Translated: CASSPPWTGQTAGEQYF.

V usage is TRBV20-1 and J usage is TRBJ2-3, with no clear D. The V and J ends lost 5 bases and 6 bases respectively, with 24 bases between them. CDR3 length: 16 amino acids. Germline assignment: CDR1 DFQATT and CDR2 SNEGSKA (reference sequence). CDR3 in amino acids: CSASSSALAGSDTQYF. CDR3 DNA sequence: TGCAGTGCTTCCTCCTCCGCCTTAGCCGGGTCGGATACGCAGTATTTT.

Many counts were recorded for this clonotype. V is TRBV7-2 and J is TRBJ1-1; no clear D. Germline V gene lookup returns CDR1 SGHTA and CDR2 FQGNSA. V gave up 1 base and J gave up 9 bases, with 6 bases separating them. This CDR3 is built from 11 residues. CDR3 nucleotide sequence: TGTGCCAGCAGCTTAGGAAGGAAAGCTTTCTTT. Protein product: CASSLGRKAFF.

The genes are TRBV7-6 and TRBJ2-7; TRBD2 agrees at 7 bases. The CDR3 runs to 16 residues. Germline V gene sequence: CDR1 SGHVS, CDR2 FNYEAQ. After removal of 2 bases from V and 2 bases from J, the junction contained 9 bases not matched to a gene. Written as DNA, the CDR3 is TGTGCCAGCAGCTTATTTTTCCTAGCGGACCCCTACGAGCAGTACTTC. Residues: CASSLFFLADPYEQYF.

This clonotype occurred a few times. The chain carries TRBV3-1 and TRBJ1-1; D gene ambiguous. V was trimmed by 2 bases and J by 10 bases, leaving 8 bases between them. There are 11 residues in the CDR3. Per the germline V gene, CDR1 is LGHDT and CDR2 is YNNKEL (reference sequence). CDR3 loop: CASSQTGGAFF. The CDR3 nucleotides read TGTGCCAGCAGCCAAACCGGAGGAGCTTTCTTT.

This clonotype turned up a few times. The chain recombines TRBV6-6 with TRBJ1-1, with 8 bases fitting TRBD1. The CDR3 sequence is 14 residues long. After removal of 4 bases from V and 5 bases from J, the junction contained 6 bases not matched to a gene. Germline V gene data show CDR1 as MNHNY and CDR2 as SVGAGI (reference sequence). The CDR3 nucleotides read TGTGCCAGCAGTTTACAGGGGGTTCGGACTGAAGCTTTCTTT. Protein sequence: CASSLQGVRTEAFF.